This T cell receptor beta chain derives from a study of cytomegalovirus exposure and HLA in healthy donors. Turning to the study itself: Approximately 80 million unique TCRs, all from HLA-typed donors, were included in an early release of the data.

The germline V gene has CDR1 MNHNS and CDR2 SASEGT. The CDR3 has 13 residues. Trimming cost V 7 bases and J 9 bases; bases outside gene matches: 11. Study conclusions and caveats: Compared with the approximately 680-donor mean, an Asian-associated ancestry cluster reportedly had fewer N-insertions, according to a later analysis. Some V segments, including TRBV6-2 and TRBV6-3, were excluded as indistinguishable. A previous analysis found most TCR beta V segments productive roughly 90% or roughly 30% of the time.

The primer mix had 60 Vbeta and 13 Jbeta primers. TCRdb keeps only in-frame clones here, not all; method: immunoSEQ multiplex PCR. The table lists about 180,000 clones, about 78% of them singletons, with under 2.5% in the top ten. Worth noting for this clone: Its antigen remains unknown.

The V call is TRBV6-1, the J call TRBJ1-1, with TRBD1 identical over 7 bases. This clonotype was sampled from a man aged 60 to 75 in good health and CMV-seronegative. Sample: PBMCs. CDR3 amino acids: CASISTQGVQAFF. CDR3 DNA: TGTGCCAGCATAAGTACGCAGGGGGTACAAGCTTTCTTT.